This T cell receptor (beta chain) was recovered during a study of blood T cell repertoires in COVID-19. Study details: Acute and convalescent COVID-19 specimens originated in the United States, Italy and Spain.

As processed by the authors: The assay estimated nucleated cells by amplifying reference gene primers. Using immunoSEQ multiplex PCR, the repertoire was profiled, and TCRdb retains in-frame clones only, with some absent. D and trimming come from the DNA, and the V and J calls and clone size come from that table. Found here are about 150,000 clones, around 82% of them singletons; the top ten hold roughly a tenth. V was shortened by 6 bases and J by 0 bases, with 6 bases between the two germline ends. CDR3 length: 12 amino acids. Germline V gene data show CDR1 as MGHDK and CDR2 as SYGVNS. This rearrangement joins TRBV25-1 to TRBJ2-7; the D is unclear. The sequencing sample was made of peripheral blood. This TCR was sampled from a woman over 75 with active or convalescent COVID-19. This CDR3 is CASRETSYEQYF. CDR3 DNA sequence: TGTGCCAGCAGGGAGACCTCCTACGAGCAGTACTTC.